Listed below are T cell receptor beta chains from one sample, sequenced in a study of blood T cell repertoires in COVID-19. Only in-frame clones appear in the TCRdb table, and some are missing; sequencing was by immunoSEQ multiplex PCR. Of some 180,000 clones listed, roughly 86% were seen once; the top ten hold around 23%. Material: PBMCs or T cells enriched from blood (not recorded which). The receptors were sampled from a woman in her thirties or forties in a cohort exposed to, infected with or recovered from COVID-19 (not recorded which). Each CDR3 is given with its conserved first and last residue. Fields, in order: J gene, clone size, V gene, D gene, CDR3 DNA, CDR3 protein. A D gene is named only where the DNA matches it firmly. Rows give clone size only sometimes, using once, few, many, or a class for an expanded clone.

j_gene: TRBJ2-7; abundance: .; v_gene: TRBV7-9; d_gene: .; CDR3nt: TGTGCCAGCAGTTCTCACGGGGGGCCGTACGAGCAGTACTTC; CDR3aa: CASSSHGGPYEQYF
j_gene: TRBJ2-7; abundance: .; v_gene: TRBV7-9; d_gene: TRBD1; CDR3nt: TGTGCCAGCAGCAACCGGGACAGGGGGGATGGTGAGCAGTACTTC; CDR3aa: CASSNRDRGDGEQYF
j_gene: TRBJ2-1; abundance: .; v_gene: TRBV3-1/TRBV3-2; d_gene: TRBD2; CDR3nt: TGTGCCAGCAGCCTGGGACTAGCCGTTGAGCAGTTCTTC; CDR3aa: CASSLGLAVEQFF
j_gene: TRBJ1-1; abundance: .; v_gene: TRBV6-2/TRBV6-3; d_gene: .; CDR3nt: TGTGCCAGCAGTTACTCGATAGCGGCAGATAAGGCTTTCTTT; CDR3aa: CASSYSIAADKAFF
j_gene: TRBJ1-5; abundance: .; v_gene: TRBV9; d_gene: TRBD1; CDR3nt: TGTGCCAGCAGCGCCGCAGGGGGCAGCAATCAGCCCCAGCATTTT; CDR3aa: CASSAAGGSNQPQHF
j_gene: TRBJ2-1; abundance: .; v_gene: TRBV29-1; d_gene: .; CDR3nt: TGCAGCATTTCCCATGGGTCTGGCGGCAATGAGCAGTTCTTC; CDR3aa: CSISHGSGGNEQFF
j_gene: TRBJ1-2; abundance: .; v_gene: TRBV7-9; d_gene: .; CDR3nt: TGTGCCAGCACCCTAGGGGAGGGCGGCTATGGCTACACCTTC; CDR3aa: CASTLGEGGYGYTF
j_gene: TRBJ1-5; abundance: .; v_gene: TRBV28; d_gene: TRBD1; CDR3nt: TGTGCCAGCAGCGAAACAGGGGATCAGCCCCAGCATTTT; CDR3aa: CASSETGDQPQHF
j_gene: TRBJ2-1; abundance: .; v_gene: TRBV5-5; d_gene: TRBD2; CDR3nt: TGTGCCAGTTGGACTAGCGGGAGAAAAAAATCCAATGAGCAGTTCTTC; CDR3aa: CASWTSGRKKSNEQFF
j_gene: TRBJ2-7; abundance: once; v_gene: TRBV3-1/TRBV3-2; d_gene: TRBD2; CDR3nt: TGTGCCAGCAGCCTCCGGACTAGCGGAGACTACGAGCAGTACTTC; CDR3aa: CASSLRTSGDYEQYF
j_gene: TRBJ2-3; abundance: .; v_gene: TRBV4-2; d_gene: .; CDR3nt: TGTGCCAGCAGCCAAGATCGCGGTCAAGATACGCAGTATTTT; CDR3aa: CASSQDRGQDTQYF
j_gene: TRBJ1-1; abundance: .; v_gene: TRBV6-6; d_gene: .; CDR3nt: TGTGCCAGCAGTTACAAACACATGAACACTGAAGCTTTCTTT; CDR3aa: CASSYKHMNTEAFF
j_gene: TRBJ2-7; abundance: .; v_gene: TRBV7-9; d_gene: TRBD2; CDR3nt: TGTGCCAGCAGCCATACGGGGCAGGGCCGTAGCGGGAGTCTCGAGCAGTACTTC; CDR3aa: CASSHTGQGRSGSLEQYF
j_gene: TRBJ1-2; abundance: few; v_gene: TRBV18; d_gene: .; CDR3nt: TGTGCCAGCTCACCGGGACAAGATCCCTATGGCTACACCTTC; CDR3aa: CASSPGQDPYGYTF
j_gene: TRBJ1-5; abundance: .; v_gene: TRBV7-9; d_gene: .; CDR3nt: TGTGCCAGCAGCTTGGGCTATAGCAATCAGCCCCAGCATTTT; CDR3aa: CASSLGYSNQPQHF
j_gene: TRBJ1-5; abundance: .; v_gene: TRBV6-2/TRBV6-3; d_gene: .; CDR3nt: TGTGCCAGCAGTTACGAACAGCCGCGGCCCCAGCATTTT; CDR3aa: CASSYEQPRPQHF
j_gene: TRBJ1-1; abundance: .; v_gene: TRBV9; d_gene: .; CDR3nt: TGTGCCAGCAGCGTAGAAGAGGGGGTCGGCACTGAAGCTTTCTTT; CDR3aa: CASSVEEGVGTEAFF
j_gene: TRBJ2-2; abundance: .; v_gene: TRBV29-1; d_gene: .; CDR3nt: TGCAGCGTTGTCGGACTTTCCGGGGAGCTGTTTTTT; CDR3aa: CSVVGLSGELFF
j_gene: TRBJ1-2; abundance: .; v_gene: TRBV5-8; d_gene: TRBD1; CDR3nt: TGTGCCAGCAGCTTCCGGGACAGGGTCGGCCCGGACTATGGCTACACCTTC; CDR3aa: CASSFRDRVGPDYGYTF
j_gene: TRBJ1-1; abundance: .; v_gene: TRBV5-6; d_gene: TRBD1; CDR3nt: TGTGCCAGCAGCCCGGACAGGGAGAACCCTGAAGCTTTCTTT; CDR3aa: CASSPDRENPEAFF
j_gene: TRBJ1-1; abundance: .; v_gene: TRBV20-1; d_gene: .; CDR3nt: TGCAGACCTGACAGTGAAGCTTTCTTT; CDR3aa: CRPDSEAFF
j_gene: TRBJ2-7; abundance: few; v_gene: TRBV28; d_gene: .; CDR3nt: TGTGCCAGCAGTTTTAGGGCGGGGGAGCAGTACTTC; CDR3aa: CASSFRAGEQYF
j_gene: TRBJ1-2; abundance: .; v_gene: TRBV25-1; d_gene: TRBD1; CDR3nt: TGTGCCAGCAGGCCGCAGGGGGCATACTATGGCTACACCTTC; CDR3aa: CASRPQGAYYGYTF
j_gene: TRBJ1-2; abundance: .; v_gene: TRBV7-9; d_gene: .; CDR3nt: TGTGCCAGCAGCTCCGCTATGGGAGTGGACTATGGCTACACCTTC; CDR3aa: CASSSAMGVDYGYTF
j_gene: TRBJ1-2; abundance: .; v_gene: TRBV18; d_gene: .; CDR3nt: TGTGCCAGCTCACCTTTGGCGGGACCCAAGGGCGCTAACTATGGCTACACCTTC; CDR3aa: CASSPLAGPKGANYGYTF
j_gene: TRBJ1-1; abundance: .; v_gene: TRBV11-3; d_gene: .; CDR3nt: TGTGCCAGCAGCCCCGCCAGGGGCCGGAACACTGAAGCTTTCTTT; CDR3aa: CASSPARGRNTEAFF
j_gene: TRBJ2-6; abundance: .; v_gene: TRBV5-1; d_gene: .; CDR3nt: TGCGCCAGCAGCTTCGGGGTTGGGGCCAACGTCCTGACTTTC; CDR3aa: CASSFGVGANVLTF
j_gene: TRBJ1-1; abundance: few; v_gene: TRBV5-6; d_gene: TRBD1; CDR3nt: TGTGCCAGCAGCTGGGGGACAGGGAAAGCTTTCTTT; CDR3aa: CASSWGTGKAFF
j_gene: TRBJ2-1; abundance: .; v_gene: TRBV27; d_gene: .; CDR3nt: TGTGCCAGCAGTTTATCACCAGGGGCCAACGACAATGAGCAGTTCTTC; CDR3aa: CASSLSPGANDNEQFF
j_gene: TRBJ1-1; abundance: .; v_gene: TRBV9; d_gene: .; CDR3nt: TGTGCCAGCAGCGACCCGGGGGAGGCCAACACTGAAGCTTTCTTT; CDR3aa: CASSDPGEANTEAFF
j_gene: TRBJ1-1; abundance: .; v_gene: TRBV10-2; d_gene: .; CDR3nt: TGCGCCAGCAGTTTCCAGGGATATGGGACTGAAGCTTTCTTT; CDR3aa: CASSFQGYGTEAFF